These T cell receptor beta chains were read from a single sample in a study of shared clonotypes between healthy human individuals. Only in-frame clones appear in the TCRdb table, and some are missing; sequencing was by immunoSEQ multiplex PCR. Among about 2.2 million clones listed, about 94% were seen once. The sequenced sample consisted of naive CD8+ T cells from PBMCs. The receptors shown here come from a man aged 18 to 29 in good health. Some clones in this sample may be carry-over from other donors' samples. Each CDR3 is given without its conserved first and last residue.

v_call: TRBV11-2
j_call: TRBJ1-4
cdr3_aa: ASSHSRTHEKLF

v_call: TRBV2
j_call: TRBJ2-1
cdr3_aa: ASSEARTSSHNEQF

v_call: TRBV4-1
j_call: TRBJ2-7
cdr3_aa: ASSQDSVGWEQY

v_call: TRBV28
j_call: TRBJ2-7
cdr3_aa: ASSLTRQATYEQY

v_call: TRBV7-3
j_call: TRBJ2-2
cdr3_aa: ASSLSVFGPGELF

v_call: TRBV7-9
j_call: TRBJ1-2
cdr3_aa: ASYQGPGLNYDNYGYT

v_call: TRBV10-1
j_call: TRBJ2-2
cdr3_aa: ASSGRTDTGELF

v_call: TRBV6-6
j_call: TRBJ1-1
cdr3_aa: ATTRGGDTEAF

v_call: TRBV11-2
j_call: TRBJ2-7
cdr3_aa: ASSYGTGLYEQY

v_call: TRBV5-4
j_call: TRBJ2-7
cdr3_aa: ASDGGDEQY

v_call: TRBV6-1
j_call: TRBJ2-2
cdr3_aa: ASLRSGELF

v_call: TRBV4-1
j_call: TRBJ2-7
cdr3_aa: ASSQSGGAPYEQY

v_call: TRBV5-1
j_call: TRBJ2-3
cdr3_aa: ASSSGLAGPLVPTDTQY

v_call: TRBV5-1
j_call: TRBJ2-7
cdr3_aa: ASSWDRAYEQY

v_call: TRBV19
j_call: TRBJ2-5
cdr3_aa: ASSIDHLAGGGETQY

v_call: TRBV7-9
j_call: TRBJ2-7
cdr3_aa: ASSLVQGPYYEQY

v_call: TRBV7-2
j_call: TRBJ2-7
cdr3_aa: ASSLLSAPFSYEQY

v_call: TRBV30
j_call: TRBJ2-3
cdr3_aa: AWNSGRGNTQY

v_call: TRBV27
j_call: TRBJ2-1
cdr3_aa: ASSALAGGTYNEQF

v_call: TRBV9
j_call: TRBJ2-5
cdr3_aa: ASSVDGAIQETQY

v_call: TRBV7-9
j_call: TRBJ2-7
cdr3_aa: ASSLGAGGNEQY

v_call: TRBV28
j_call: TRBJ2-2
cdr3_aa: ASSPWTTQVNTGELF

v_call: TRBV28
j_call: TRBJ1-2
cdr3_aa: ASQTGPHYGYT

v_call: TRBV6-6
j_call: TRBJ2-7
cdr3_aa: ASSHRSPYEQY

v_call: TRBV27
j_call: TRBJ1-2
cdr3_aa: ASSLAPGRSKGYT

v_call: TRBV7-9
j_call: TRBJ2-7
cdr3_aa: ASSLGGGGEQY

v_call: TRBV6-1
j_call: TRBJ2-7
cdr3_aa: ASVEGPGEQY

v_call: TRBV4-3
j_call: TRBJ2-7
cdr3_aa: ASSQVWGDNYEQY

v_call: TRBV5-8
j_call: TRBJ2-7
cdr3_aa: ASSPFTLSSYEQY

v_call: TRBV7-7
j_call: TRBJ2-3
cdr3_aa: ASSPARGVDTQY

v_call: TRBV27
j_call: TRBJ2-3
cdr3_aa: ASSSPPSTDTQY

v_call: TRBV9
j_call: TRBJ1-1
cdr3_aa: ASSVSGSPGNTEAF

v_call: TRBV11-3
j_call: TRBJ2-4
cdr3_aa: ASSLGARSDSKNIQY

v_call: TRBV25-1
j_call: TRBJ2-7
cdr3_aa: ASSVGRAYEQY

v_call: TRBV28
j_call: TRBJ2-7
cdr3_aa: ASSLARGVLYEQY

v_call: TRBV6-1
j_call: TRBJ1-2
cdr3_aa: ASSDHRDKFNYGYT

v_call: TRBV11-3
j_call: TRBJ2-1
cdr3_aa: ASSPPLSSYNEQF

v_call: TRBV19
j_call: TRBJ2-3
cdr3_aa: ASSWQGTDTQY

v_call: TRBV4-1
j_call: TRBJ2-3
cdr3_aa: ASSQEGTTSTDTQY

v_call: TRBV4-1
j_call: TRBJ1-5
cdr3_aa: ASSQDHRRSQPQH

v_call: TRBV19
j_call: TRBJ1-2
cdr3_aa: ASSPAPGRGYT

v_call: TRBV28
j_call: TRBJ1-2
cdr3_aa: ASRPTGGDGYT

v_call: TRBV9
j_call: TRBJ2-7
cdr3_aa: ASSPTTSYEQY

v_call: TRBV13
j_call: TRBJ1-2
cdr3_aa: ASSLPQGADYGYT

v_call: TRBV29-1
j_call: TRBJ2-7
cdr3_aa: SAAGGSSSYEQY

v_call: TRBV15
j_call: TRBJ2-7
cdr3_aa: ATSYREGNEQY

v_call: TRBV28
j_call: TRBJ1-4
cdr3_aa: ASKDYPTNEKLF

v_call: TRBV29-1
j_call: TRBJ2-7
cdr3_aa: SVVRGVSYEQY

v_call: TRBV6-6
j_call: TRBJ1-5
cdr3_aa: ASSYSKGQPQH

v_call: TRBV5-1
j_call: TRBJ1-2
cdr3_aa: ASSSSGGAYGYT

v_call: TRBV7-9
j_call: TRBJ2-7
cdr3_aa: ASTSDSSSYEQY

v_call: TRBV4-2
j_call: TRBJ1-3
cdr3_aa: ASSQDRTYGNTIY

v_call: TRBV5-6
j_call: TRBJ2-7
cdr3_aa: ASSLYYRPYEQY

v_call: TRBV7-9
j_call: NA
cdr3_aa: ASSTTDGTYEQY

v_call: TRBV19
j_call: TRBJ1-2
cdr3_aa: ASSIGAVRGYT